Given below is one TCR beta chain in context. Its specific antigen is unknown. No base quality information exists; no much larger clone differs at one position. CDR3 length: 15 amino acids, cysteine to phenylalanine. Only the CDR3 DNA stays, 45 bases, in frame from base 1. V is reduced by 3 bases and J by 9 bases, leaving a spacing of 20 bases between them. CDR1 and CDR2, per the germline V gene, are SGHTA and FQGNSA. The Qiagen DNeasy kit was used to extract genomic DNA both from unsorted PBMCs and from the negatively selected CD4+ and CD8+ fractions. Amplification of TCR beta CDR3 regions was done by immunoSEQ multiplex PCR with primers that anneal to V and J segments. A synthetic immune receptor repertoire was used to minimize amplification bias, and remaining bias was computationally removed after sequencing. The original pipeline was this. Custom Python scripts were used to quantify repertoire diversity as the Shannon entropy index. Unsorted, CD4+ and CD8+ repertoires were examined separately, except in combined analyses, for which CD4+ and CD8+ sequences were merged in silico. A clone was considered expanded if an increase in frequency of at least 2-fold after treatment relative to C1D1 was found, and a pseudocount of 0.5 was applied to clones undetected at baseline. Singleton clones were defined as clones with 0 or 1 copy at C1D1, and non-singleton clones were defined as clones with 2 or more copies. Clones expanded in unsorted samples were assigned a CD4+, CD8+ or unknown annotation through matching of protein sequences in sorted samples from the same patient. Wilcoxon tests on paired samples were used to test changes in diversity from C1D1 to C4D1. The table comes from immuneACCESS by way of TCRdb, which keeps in-frame sequences with V and J called. Part of the clones is missing from these tables; in studies checked, under half for an unresolved V gene and the rest for unknown reasons. V, J and clone size were drawn from that table, and D and trimming were deduced from the DNA. The sample records 8,000 or so clones, about 84% of which are singletons. The top ten clonotypes cover roughly 30% of the sample.

The data derive from a study of PD-1 blockade in classical Hodgkin lymphoma (TCRdb year 2020). General notes on the study: Nivolumab dosing was 3 mg/kg intravenously every 2 weeks, continuing until either disease progression or unacceptable toxicity. The study used CyTOF and TCR beta sequencing to define a peripheral blood immune signature of response to PD-1 blockade in classical Hodgkin lymphoma. Overall study outcomes, separate from this receptor: Trial patients with a complete response had baseline diversity similar to that of newly diagnosed patients, while partial responders and progressors had significantly lower diversity. Baseline TCR diversity was reported as lower in newly diagnosed patients than in healthy donors, and lower still in relapsed/refractory patients. The study was limited to a single clinical trial cohort, and causes of repertoire differences, possibly disease activity or prior therapy, remained undefined. Lower diversity was observed in patients in whom nivolumab was started less than 1 year after ASCT, and these patients were excluded from later analyses so that confounding by immune reconstitution would be avoided. A significant rise by C4D1 was seen in CD4+ but not CD8+ TCR diversity (p=0.0027 vs p=0.16), with the rise being most apparent in complete responders (p=0.02).

The sample's time point label, decoded: cycle 4 day 1 (C4D1), after less than 7 weeks of nivolumab. Every trial patient had relapsed following autologous stem cell transplantation, and prior brentuximab vedotin exposure was what differed among cohorts A, B and C. The trial cohort included fewer than 65 patients with relapsed/refractory classical Hodgkin lymphoma, and each patient had a best overall response of complete response, partial response or progressive disease. Trial patients were treated with single-agent nivolumab in the multi-cohort phase II CheckMate 205 trial. Best overall response was determined by an independent review committee according to the 2007 International Working Group response criteria. Trial PBMCs were obtained immediately prior to nivolumab initiation (C1D1) and on therapy at cycle 2 day 1 and cycle 4 day 1. Peripheral blood was collected in 8 mL Vacutainer Cell Preparation Tubes, from which PBMCs were isolated by centrifugation and then cryopreserved.

Source: peripheral blood mononuclear cells (PBMCs), taken before the fourth cycle of nivolumab. The receptor was isolated from a human donor with classical Hodgkin lymphoma. Here the chain combines TRBV7-2 and TRBJ2-5; the best D guess is TRBD2, with 5 bases matching. The DNA reads TGTGCCAGCAGCTTGACGAGGTTGGAGGTCATGGCCCAGTACTTC. Its amino acids are CASSLTRLEVMAQYF.